This T cell receptor beta chain is drawn from a study of low-dose radiotherapy and immunotherapy resistance in tumors. Overall study: The study delivered 0.5 Gy per fraction every 2 weeks to Cohort 1, totaling 6.5 Gy. Patients received 300 mg of oral aspirin each day across four cycles, commencing on cycle 1 day 1.

TRAV and TRBV primers primed cDNA for both TCRalpha and TCRbeta. For amplifying TCRs, the PCR ran for approximately 21 cycles with Phusion, which was used together with a constant-region primer and the adapter on the V primers. TCRdb recomputed calls from the reads with MiXCR, one row per CDR3 protein. Of around 84,000 distinct CDR3 sequences in the sample, about a sixth were seen once. This clonotype was found many times. The V gene's germline CDR1 is MDHEN and CDR2 SYDVKM. This CDR3 region has 14 residues. The ends lost 1 base at V and 7 bases at J; junction bases unmatched: 3. Regarding time point: after trial treatment. Treatment specified: LDRT plus nivolumab, ipilimumab, low-dose cyclophosphamide and aspirin (RACIN trial). Nivolumab, ipilimumab, aspirin, low-dose cyclophosphamide and low-dose radiotherapy were given to donors. The presence of advanced solid tumors lacking tumor-infiltrating lymphocytes characterized eligible patients.

The chain combines TRBV28 with TRBJ2-1; 8 nucleotides align to TRBD2. This TCR came from a male donor with prostate cancer. This material consisted of PBMCs, taken after low-dose radiotherapy plus immunotherapy. CDR3 loop: CASSLSGTSNEQFF. CDR3 sequence (DNA): TGTGCCAGCAGTTTATCCGGGACTAGTAATGAGCAGTTCTTC.